In this sample, the clone carrying this T cell receptor beta chain turned up a few times. What it binds is not known. Primers for the PCR totalled 60 Vbeta and 13 Jbeta. TCRdb's table, derived via immunoSEQ multiplex PCR, lists solely in-frame clones and lacks some. Here the sample spans roughly 100,000 clones, around 70% being singletons. CDR1 is MGHRA, CDR2 YSYEKL, per germline. This CDR3 spans 13 amino acids. Trimming removed 4 bases from V and 5 bases from J; junction bases left unmatched: 5. These data are taken from a study of cytomegalovirus exposure and HLA in healthy donors. Study-wide results and limits: There were 150 to 200 TCR beta chains listed as cytomegalovirus-associated.

V usage is TRBV4-1 and J usage is TRBJ2-7, with 7 positions matching TRBD2. This receptor was obtained from a man in his forties or fifties in good health and CMV-seronegative. The specimen was PBMCs. DNA of the CDR3: TGCGCCAGCAGCCGGACTAGTAGCCACGAGCAGTACTTC. As protein: CASSRTSSHEQYF.